This T cell receptor beta chain was sequenced for a study of T cell changes during pregnancy in multiple sclerosis. Germline CDR1 reads SGHDN; CDR2 reads FVKESK. CDR3 length: 11 residues. Trimming shortened V by 4 bases and J by 7 bases, and 7 bases separated the two germline ends. TCRdb keeps only in-frame clones here, not all; method: immunoSEQ multiplex PCR. Among around 64,000 clones, roughly 91% were seen once, and the ten largest hold around 0.27%. The sequences come from CD4+ T cells from peripheral blood mononuclear cells, collected after pregnancy. The clonotype originates from a female donor with multiple sclerosis, enrolled in a pregnancy study. The chain couples TRBV14 to TRBJ2-5; D is unclear. The CDR3 here is CASSPGRTQYF. CDR3 in DNA: TGTGCCAGCAGCCCCGGTAGGACCCAGTACTTC. Full variable domain (remainder filled in from reference TRBV14 and TRBJ2-5): EAGVTQFPSHSVIEKGQTVTLRCDPISGHDNLYWYRRVMGKEIKFLLHFVKESKQDESGMPNNRFLAERTGGTYSTLKVQPAELEDSGVYFCASSPGRTQYFGPGTRLLVL.